The 20 T cell receptor beta chains below come from one sample, sequenced in a study of blood T cells in healthy people across ages. Together with a sample-barcoded 5' primer, a J-beta primer mix was included in a second PCR lasting about 7 to 11 cycles. Via MiXCR, TCRdb re-called the 5' RACE reads, giving one row per CDR3 protein. The sample lists about 1.6 million distinct CDR3 sequences; about 35% were seen once. The sequenced material came from blood. All receptors derive from a woman aged 30 to 39 in good health.

J is TRBJ2-1 and V is TRBV29-1; 8 bases map to TRBD2. This CDR3 has 13 amino acids. Unmatched junction bases numbered 8, after V lost 6 bases and J lost 7 bases. Germline CDR1 is SQVTM and CDR2 is ANQGSEA. CDR3 nucleotides: TGCAGCGTACCGGGCCGCGGGGGGAATGAGCAGTTCTTC. It codes for CSVPGRGGNEQFF.

This clonotype was observed a handful of times. The chain recombines TRBV20-1 with TRBJ1-1; D call uncertain. V was pared by 0 bases and J by 6 bases, with 26 bases between. Germline CDR1 and CDR2: DFQATT and SNEGSKA (reference sequence). This CDR3 contains 18 residues. CDR3 in DNA: TGCAGTGCTAGAGATGTCGGGGTTCGAGTCTTAGCTAGCGCTGAAGCTTTCTTT. Its protein is CSARDVGVRVLASAEAFF.

This chain links TRBV29-1 with TRBJ2-7, with TRBD2 as a possible D gene (6 bases). The CDR3 is 14 amino acids. Germline V lookup: CDR1 SQVTM, CDR2 ANQGSEA. Trimming shortened V by 5 bases and J by 6 bases, and 20 bases separated the two germline ends. The CDR3 nucleotides are TGCAGCGTTCCCATCCAAGGGACCGGGGGCGAGCAGTACTTC. This gives the protein CSVPIQGTGGEQYF.

The V and J genes are TRBV28 and TRBJ2-1; 16 bases line up with TRBD2. Germline assignment: CDR1 MDHEN and CDR2 SYDVKM. The CDR3 runs 21 residues. V shed 8 bases, J shed 7 bases, and the junction held 23 bases outside the gene matches. The CDR3 DNA reads TGTGCCAGCCCACCCGGTGGGGGCCCGGGACTAGCGGGAGGGCTTCGGAATGAGCAGTTCTTC. Residues: CASPPGGGPGLAGGLRNEQFF. Supplemented by reference TRBV28 and TRBJ2-1, the full variable domain reads DVKVTQSSRYLVKRTGEKVFLECVQDMDHENMFWYRQDPGLGLRLIYFSYDVKMKEKGDIPEGYSVSREKKERFSLILESASTNQTSMYLCASPPGGGPGLAGGLRNEQFFGPGTRLTVL.

The chain links TRBV15 to TRBJ2-1, with D possibly being TRBD2 (6 bases). This CDR3 comprises 15 residues. Trimming stripped 5 bases from V and 6 bases from J, with 17 bases between. Germline-derived CDR1 and CDR2 are LNHNV and YYDKDF (reference sequence). The CDR3 is CATSSGGVGPNEQFF. Written as DNA, the CDR3 is TGTGCCACCAGCTCCGGAGGGGTTGGGCCCAATGAGCAGTTCTTC.

V and J are TRBV27 and TRBJ1-2; D is perhaps TRBD1 (5 bases). V was clipped by 0 bases and J by 6 bases, with 11 bases between them. From germline, CDR1 is MNHEY and CDR2 SMNVEV (reference sequence). The CDR3 runs to 14 residues. Here the CDR3 DNA reads TGTGCCAGCAGTTTATCGATGGGGACTAATGGCTACACCTTC. This translates into CASSLSMGTNGYTF.

V and J are TRBV12-3 or TRBV12-4 and TRBJ1-5, with D uncertain. Trimming cost V 6 bases and J 7 bases, with 19 bases left between them. This CDR3 is built from 15 residues. The DNA of the CDR3 is TGTGCCAGCAGCACCTTGGCGGGTGTAGGACAGCCCCAGCATTTT. As protein: CASSTLAGVGQPQHF.

In its sample, this clonotype was seen a few times. The chain employs TRBV7-6 and TRBJ2-5; tentatively, D is TRBD2 (6 bases). Germline CDR1 reads SGHVS; CDR2 reads FNYEAQ. The CDR3 contains 16 residues. V lost 1 base and J lost 2, with 14 bases in between. The CDR3 coding sequence is TGTGCCAGCAGCTTAGAGAGAACGGGGAGGCAAGAGACCCAGTACTTC. As protein: CASSLERTGRQETQYF.

V usage is TRBV29-1 and J usage is TRBJ2-3, with 13 nucleotides matching TRBD2. Germline CDR1 reads SQVTM; CDR2 reads ANQGSEA. The CDR3 has 18 residues. V shed 6 bases, J shed 0 bases, and the junction held 12 bases outside the gene matches. The CDR3 DNA reads TGCAGCGTCGGCCAAGGACTAGCGGGAGCCCTTAGCACAGATACGCAGTATTTT. This gives the protein CSVGQGLAGALSTDTQYF.

As DNA, the CDR3 is TGTGCCAGCAGCTTATACAGGGAATCTGGGGCCAACGTCCTGACTTTC. Protein: CASSLYRESGANVLTF. The rearrangement uses TRBV7-6 and TRBJ2-6; tentatively, D is TRBD1 (6 bases). The CDR3 loop spans 16 amino acids. V lost 2 bases and J 1 base, leaving 9 bases between the germline ends. CDR1 is SGHVS and CDR2 is FNYEAQ in the germline V gene. The full variable domain, in which reference TRBV7-6 and TRBJ2-6 provide the parts outside the CDR3, is GAGVSQSPRYKVTKRGQDVALRCDPISGHVSLYWYRQALGQGPEFLTYFNYEAQQDKSGLPNDRFSAERPEGSISTLTIQRTEQRDSAMYRCASSLYRESGANVLTFGAGSRLTVL.

This clonotype was recorded a few times. The chain has TRBV27 and TRBJ1-1, with D possibly TRBD1 on 5 matching bases. The V end lost 2 bases, the J end lost 4 bases, and 11 bases lay between the germline ends. From germline, CDR1 is MNHEY and CDR2 SMNVEV (reference sequence). This CDR3 is built from 14 residues. CDR3 coding DNA: TGTGCCAGCAGTTTAATAGTGCAGGGCACTGAAGCTTTCTTT. It yields the protein CASSLIVQGTEAFF.

The chain links TRBV20-1 to TRBJ2-7, with a weak D call TRBD2 (5 bases). With 5 bases removed from V and 1 base from J, the gap between germline ends came to 9 bases. The CDR3 consists of 12 residues. Germline assignment: CDR1 DFQATT and CDR2 SNEGSKA (reference sequence). This chain's CDR3 is CSALLASYEQYF. Written as DNA, the CDR3 is TGCAGTGCTCTGTTAGCGTCCTACGAGCAGTACTTC.

In DNA, the CDR3 is TGTGCCAGCAGTTACGGTCTGGGGATCTACGAGCAGTACTTC. Its protein product is CASSYGLGIYEQYF. The J gene is TRBJ2-7, the V gene TRBV6-6, with D hard to call. The germline CDR1 and CDR2 sequences are MNHNY and SVGAGI (reference sequence). Trimming removed 2 bases at V and 3 bases at J, with 11 bases between. This CDR3 region has 14 residues.

The rearrangement joins TRBV20-1 to TRBJ1-5, with no clear D. CDR1 and CDR2 (germline): DFQATT, SNEGSKA (reference sequence). The germline V and J ends were trimmed by 6 bases and 0 bases, with 15 bases remaining between them. This CDR3 is 15 amino acids long. DNA for the CDR3: TGCAGTGCCGCCGATGGACGGTATAGCAATCAGCCCCAGCATTTT. It translates to CSAADGRYSNQPQHF.

The gene calls are TRBV12-3 or TRBV12-4 and TRBJ2-7, with 8 bases lining up with TRBD2. Germline trimming cut 6 bases from V and 3 bases from J; bases unmatched to any gene: 7. CDR3 length: 14 residues. The CDR3 bases are TGTGCCAGCAGGGGCTCCGGGACTAGCTACGAGCAGTACTTC. It codes for CASRGSGTSYEQYF.

V gene TRBV20-1 combines with J gene TRBJ2-1; unclear D gene. The length of the CDR3 is 16 residues. CDR1 is DFQATT, CDR2 SNEGSKA, per germline (reference sequence). V was shortened by 0 bases and J by 3 bases, with 15 bases between the two germline ends. The CDR3 DNA is TGCAGTGCTAGAGACATTCGACGTATCAGCTACAATGAGCAGTTCTTC. Encoded protein: CSARDIRRISYNEQFF.

A few counts support this clonotype. The V and J genes are TRBV3-1 and TRBJ2-5, with a tentative D call TRBD1 (6 bases). This CDR3 is 17 amino acids long. V lost 6 bases and J 2 bases, leaving 22 bases between the germline ends. CDR1 is LGHDT and CDR2 is YNNKEL in the germline V gene (reference sequence). CDR3 DNA sequence: TGTGCCAGCAGTCCAGATAGCCGGGACACAGAACAAGAGACCCAGTACTTC. It translates to CASSPDSRDTEQETQYF.

In its sample, this clonotype was seen a few times. The chain has TRBV7-9 and TRBJ1-1; 9 bases line up with TRBD1. V shed 5 bases and J 1 base; nucleotides not matched to a gene: 8. Germline values: CDR1 SEHNR, CDR2 FQNEAQ (reference sequence). This CDR3 is built from 16 residues. In nucleotides, the CDR3 is TGTGCCAGCAGCCCAAGGGACAGGGTAGGGAACACTGAAGCTTTCTTT. As protein: CASSPRDRVGNTEAFF.

The genes are TRBV9 and TRBJ2-1; D may correspond to TRBD1 or TRBD2 (6 bases each). Germline CDR1 is SGDLS and CDR2 is YYNGEE. V gave up 0 bases and J gave up 8 bases, with 15 bases separating them. The CDR3 has 15 amino acids. This chain's CDR3 is CASSVDGGPNHEQFF. In DNA form, the CDR3 reads TGTGCCAGCAGCGTAGACGGGGGCCCCAACCATGAGCAGTTCTTC. Using reference TRBV9 and TRBJ2-1 for the parts outside the CDR3, the full variable domain is DSGVTQTPKHLITATGQRVTLRCSPRSGDLSVYWYQQSLDQGLQFLIQYYNGEERAKGNILERFSAQQFPDLHSELNLSSLELGDSALYFCASSVDGGPNHEQFFGPGTRLTVL.

The chain employs TRBV28 and TRBJ1-1; maybe TRBD1 (5 bases). This CDR3 has 13 residues. Germline values: CDR1 MDHEN, CDR2 SYDVKM. V dropped 3 bases and J dropped 5 bases, with 10 bases sitting between them. The CDR3: CASSFRVGTEAFF. In DNA form, the CDR3 reads TGTGCCAGCAGTTTCAGGGTAGGGACTGAAGCTTTCTTT.